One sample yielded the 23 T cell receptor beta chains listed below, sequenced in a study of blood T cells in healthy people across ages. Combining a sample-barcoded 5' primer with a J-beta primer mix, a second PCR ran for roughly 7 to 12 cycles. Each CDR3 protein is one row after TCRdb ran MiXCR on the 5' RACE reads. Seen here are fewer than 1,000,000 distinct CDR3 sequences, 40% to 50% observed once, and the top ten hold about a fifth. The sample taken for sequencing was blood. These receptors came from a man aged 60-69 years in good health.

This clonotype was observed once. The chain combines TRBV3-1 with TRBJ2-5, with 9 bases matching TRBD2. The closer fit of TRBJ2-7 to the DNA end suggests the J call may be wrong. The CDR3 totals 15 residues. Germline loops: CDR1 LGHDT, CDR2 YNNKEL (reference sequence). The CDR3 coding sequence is TGTGCCAGCAGCCAAGAGGGACTAGCCCTCCACGAGCAGTACTTC. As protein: CASSQEGLALHEQYF.

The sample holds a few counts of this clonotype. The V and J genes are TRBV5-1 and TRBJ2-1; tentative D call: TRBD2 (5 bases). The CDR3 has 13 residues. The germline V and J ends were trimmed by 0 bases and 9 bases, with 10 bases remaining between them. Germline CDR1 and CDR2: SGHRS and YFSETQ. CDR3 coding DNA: TGCGCCAGCAGCTTGGCCGTGGGGAGTGAGCAGTTCTTC. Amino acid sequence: CASSLAVGSEQFF.

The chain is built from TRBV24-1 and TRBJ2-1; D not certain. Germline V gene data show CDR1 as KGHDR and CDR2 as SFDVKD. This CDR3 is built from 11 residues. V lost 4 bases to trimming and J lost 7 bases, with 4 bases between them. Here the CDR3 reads CATSERNEQFF. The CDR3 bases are TGTGCCACCAGTGAAAGGAATGAGCAGTTCTTC.

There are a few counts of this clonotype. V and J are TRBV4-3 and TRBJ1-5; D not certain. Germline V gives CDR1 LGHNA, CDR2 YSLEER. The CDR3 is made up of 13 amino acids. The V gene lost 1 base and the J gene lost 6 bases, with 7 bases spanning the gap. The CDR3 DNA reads TGCGCCAGCAGCCAAGTATCGGGTCAGCCCCAGCATTTT. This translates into CASSQVSGQPQHF.

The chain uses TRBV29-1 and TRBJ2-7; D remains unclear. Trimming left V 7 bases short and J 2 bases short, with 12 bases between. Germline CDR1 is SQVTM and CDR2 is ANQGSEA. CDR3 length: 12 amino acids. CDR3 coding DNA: TGCAGCGCCATCGACACCGCCTACGAGCAGTACTTC. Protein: CSAIDTAYEQYF.

The CDR3 reads CASSRITGGEAFF. CDR3 sequence (DNA): TGTGCCAGCAGCCGCATCACAGGGGGGGAAGCTTTCTTT. The chain combines TRBV16 with TRBJ1-1; 8 bases line up with TRBD1. The length of the CDR3 is 13 residues. J lost 8 bases, V lost 4 bases, and 6 bases had no gene match. The germline V gene encodes CDR1 KGHSY and CDR2 FQNENV.

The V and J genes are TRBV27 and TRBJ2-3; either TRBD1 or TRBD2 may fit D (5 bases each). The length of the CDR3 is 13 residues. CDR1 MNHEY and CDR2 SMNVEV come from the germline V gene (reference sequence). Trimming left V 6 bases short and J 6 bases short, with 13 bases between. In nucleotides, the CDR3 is TGTGCCAGCAGCGCCCGAGGGGCTGATACGCAGTATTTT. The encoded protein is CASSARGADTQYF.

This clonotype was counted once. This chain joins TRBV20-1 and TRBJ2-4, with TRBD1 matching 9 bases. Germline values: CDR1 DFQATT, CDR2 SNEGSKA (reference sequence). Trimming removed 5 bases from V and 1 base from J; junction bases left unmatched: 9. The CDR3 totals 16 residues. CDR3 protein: CSARRRQGVAKNIQYF. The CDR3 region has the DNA TGCAGTGCTCGGCGACGACAGGGGGTGGCCAAAAACATTCAGTACTTC.

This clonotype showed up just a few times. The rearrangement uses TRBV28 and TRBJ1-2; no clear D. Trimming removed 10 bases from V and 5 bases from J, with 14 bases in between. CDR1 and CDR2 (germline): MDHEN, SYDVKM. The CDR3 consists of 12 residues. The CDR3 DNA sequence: TGTGCCATCCCCAGTGAAACGTATGGCTACACCTTC. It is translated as CAIPSETYGYTF.

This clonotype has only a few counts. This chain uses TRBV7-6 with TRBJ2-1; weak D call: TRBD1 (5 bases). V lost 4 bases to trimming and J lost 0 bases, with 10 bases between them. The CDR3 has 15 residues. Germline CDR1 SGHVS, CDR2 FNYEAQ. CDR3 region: CASSSRQSSYNEQFF. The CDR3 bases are TGTGCCAGCAGCTCCCGACAGAGCTCCTACAATGAGCAGTTCTTC.

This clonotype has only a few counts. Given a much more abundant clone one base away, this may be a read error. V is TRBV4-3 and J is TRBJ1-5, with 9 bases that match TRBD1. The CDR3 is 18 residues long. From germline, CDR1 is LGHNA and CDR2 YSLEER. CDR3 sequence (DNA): TGCGCCGGCAGCCAAGAGATAGTCACAGGGGGCTTCCCTCAGCCCCAGCATTTT. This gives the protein CAGSQEIVTGGFPQPQHF.

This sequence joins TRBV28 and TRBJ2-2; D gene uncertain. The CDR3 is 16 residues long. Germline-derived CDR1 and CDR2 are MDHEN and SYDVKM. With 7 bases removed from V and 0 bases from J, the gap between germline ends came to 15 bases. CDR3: CASTWFRLANTGELFF. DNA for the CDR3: TGTGCCAGCACGTGGTTTCGGCTCGCGAACACCGGGGAGCTGTTTTTT.

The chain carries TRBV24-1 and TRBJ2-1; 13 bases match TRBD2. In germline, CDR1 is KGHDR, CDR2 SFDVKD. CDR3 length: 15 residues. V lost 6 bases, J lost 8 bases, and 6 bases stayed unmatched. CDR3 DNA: TGTGCCACCAGTCCCGGGACTAGCGGGGTGGATGAGCAGTTCTTC. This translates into CATSPGTSGVDEQFF.

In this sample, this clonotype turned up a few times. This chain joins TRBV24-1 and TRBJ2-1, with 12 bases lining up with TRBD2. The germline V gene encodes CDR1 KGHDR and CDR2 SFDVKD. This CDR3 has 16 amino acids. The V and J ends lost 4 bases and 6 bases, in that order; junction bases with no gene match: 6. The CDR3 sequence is CATSDTGTSGFNEQFF. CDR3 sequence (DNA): TGTGCCACCAGTGACACCGGGACTAGCGGGTTCAATGAGCAGTTCTTC.

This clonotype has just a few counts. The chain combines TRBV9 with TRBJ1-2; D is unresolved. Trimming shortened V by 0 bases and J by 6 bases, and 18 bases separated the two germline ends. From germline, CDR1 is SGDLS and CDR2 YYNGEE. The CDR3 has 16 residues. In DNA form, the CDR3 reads TGTGCCAGCAGCGTAGCTTTGGGAGGGAGTAGGGATGGCTACACCTTC. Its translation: CASSVALGGSRDGYTF.

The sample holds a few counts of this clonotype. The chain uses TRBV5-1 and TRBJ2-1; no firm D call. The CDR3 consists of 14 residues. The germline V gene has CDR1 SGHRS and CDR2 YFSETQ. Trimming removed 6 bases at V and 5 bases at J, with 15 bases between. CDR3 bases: TGCGCCAGCATCAAGGAGAGACTTGACAATGAGCAGTTCTTC. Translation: CASIKERLDNEQFF.

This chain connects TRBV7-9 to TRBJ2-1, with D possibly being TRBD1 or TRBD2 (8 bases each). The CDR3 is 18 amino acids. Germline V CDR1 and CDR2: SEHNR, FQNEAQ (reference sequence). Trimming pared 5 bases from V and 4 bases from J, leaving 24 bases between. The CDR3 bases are TGTGCCAGCAGCCGACAGGGGATAGCGGGGATTTCTTACAATGAGCAGTTCTTC. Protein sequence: CASSRQGIAGISYNEQFF.

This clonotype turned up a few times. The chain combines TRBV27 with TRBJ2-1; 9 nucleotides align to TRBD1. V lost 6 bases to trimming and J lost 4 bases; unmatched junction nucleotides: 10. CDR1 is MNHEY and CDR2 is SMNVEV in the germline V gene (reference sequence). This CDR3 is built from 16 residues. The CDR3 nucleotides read TGTGCCAGCAGCTATACAGGGGGCGCTTCATACAATGAGCAGTTCTTC. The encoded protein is CASSYTGGASYNEQFF.

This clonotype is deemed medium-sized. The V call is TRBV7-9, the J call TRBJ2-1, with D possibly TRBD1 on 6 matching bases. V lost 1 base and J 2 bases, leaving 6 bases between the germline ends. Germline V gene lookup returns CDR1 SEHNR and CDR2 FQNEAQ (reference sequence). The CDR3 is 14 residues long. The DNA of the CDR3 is TGTGCCAGCAGCTTAGGGGACACCTACAATGAGCAGTTCTTC. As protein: CASSLGDTYNEQFF. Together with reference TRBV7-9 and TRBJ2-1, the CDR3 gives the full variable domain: DTGVSQNPRHKITKRGQNVTFRCDPISEHNRLYWYRQTLGQGPEFLTYFQNEAQLEKSRLLSDRFSAERPKGSFSTLEIQRTEQGDSAMYLCASSLGDTYNEQFFGPGTRLTVL.

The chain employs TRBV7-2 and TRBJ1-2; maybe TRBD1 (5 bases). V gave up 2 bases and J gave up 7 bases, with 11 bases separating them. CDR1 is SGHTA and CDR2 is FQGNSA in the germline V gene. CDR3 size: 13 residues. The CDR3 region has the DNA TGTGCCAGCAGCTTAATGTTTGGGGGTGGCTACACCTTC. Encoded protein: CASSLMFGGGYTF.

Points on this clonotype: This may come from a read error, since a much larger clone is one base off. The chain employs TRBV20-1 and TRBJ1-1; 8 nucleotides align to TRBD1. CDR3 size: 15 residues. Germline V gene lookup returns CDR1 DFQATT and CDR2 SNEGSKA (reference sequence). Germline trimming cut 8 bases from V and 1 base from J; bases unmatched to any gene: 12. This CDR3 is CSTTFQGTGNTEAFF. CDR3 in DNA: TGCAGTACTACATTCCAAGGGACAGGGAACACTGAAGCTTTCTTT.

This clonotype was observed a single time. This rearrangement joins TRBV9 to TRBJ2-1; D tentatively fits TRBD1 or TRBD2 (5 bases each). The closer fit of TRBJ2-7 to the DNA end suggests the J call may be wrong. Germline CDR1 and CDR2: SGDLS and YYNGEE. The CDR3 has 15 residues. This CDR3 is CASSEGTSSYNEQYF. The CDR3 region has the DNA TGTGCCAGCAGCGAGGGGACGAGCTCCTACAATGAGCAGTACTTC.

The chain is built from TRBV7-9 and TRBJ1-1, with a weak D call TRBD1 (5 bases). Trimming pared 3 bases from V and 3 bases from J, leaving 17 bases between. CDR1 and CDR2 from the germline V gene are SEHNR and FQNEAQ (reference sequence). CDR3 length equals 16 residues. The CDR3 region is CASSLAGGGRDTEAFF. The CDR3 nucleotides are TGTGCCAGCAGCTTGGCCGGGGGTGGGCGAGACACTGAAGCTTTCTTT.